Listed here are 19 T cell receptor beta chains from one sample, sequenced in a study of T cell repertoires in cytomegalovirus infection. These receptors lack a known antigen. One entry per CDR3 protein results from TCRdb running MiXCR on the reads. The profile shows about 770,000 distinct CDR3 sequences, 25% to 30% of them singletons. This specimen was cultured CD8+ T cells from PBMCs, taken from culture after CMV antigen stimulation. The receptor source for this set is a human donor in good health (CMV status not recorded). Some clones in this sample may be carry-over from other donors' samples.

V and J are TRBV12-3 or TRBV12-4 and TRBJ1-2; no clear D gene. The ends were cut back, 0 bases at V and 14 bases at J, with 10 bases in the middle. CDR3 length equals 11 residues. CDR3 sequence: CASSLASTGTF. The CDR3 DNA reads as TGTGCCAGCAGTTTAGCGAGCACGGGGACCTTC.

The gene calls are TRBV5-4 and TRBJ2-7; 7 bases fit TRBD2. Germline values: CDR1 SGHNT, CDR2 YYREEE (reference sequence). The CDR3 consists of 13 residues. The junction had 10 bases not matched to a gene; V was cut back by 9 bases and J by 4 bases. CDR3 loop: CAMMNAGVYEQYV. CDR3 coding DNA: TGTGCCATGATGAACGCGGGGGTTTACGAGCAGTACGTC.

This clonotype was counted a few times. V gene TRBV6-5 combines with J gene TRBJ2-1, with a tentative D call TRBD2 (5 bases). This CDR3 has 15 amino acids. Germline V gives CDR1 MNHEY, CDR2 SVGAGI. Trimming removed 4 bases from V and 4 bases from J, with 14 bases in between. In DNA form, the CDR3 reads TGTGCCAGCAGTTCCCCTACTAGGCCGTACAATGAGCAGTTCTTC. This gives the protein CASSSPTRPYNEQFF.

Here the CDR3 reads CASSYSSRGGTGELFF. The CDR3 DNA follows: TGTGCCAGCAGTTACTCGAGTAGGGGGGGCACCGGGGAGCTGTTTTTT. This rearrangement joins TRBV6-5 to TRBJ2-2, with D possibly being TRBD2 (7 bases). Germline V gene data show CDR1 as MNHEY and CDR2 as SVGAGI. Deletions cut 0 bases from V and 4 bases from J, with 12 bases between. The length of the CDR3 is 16 residues.

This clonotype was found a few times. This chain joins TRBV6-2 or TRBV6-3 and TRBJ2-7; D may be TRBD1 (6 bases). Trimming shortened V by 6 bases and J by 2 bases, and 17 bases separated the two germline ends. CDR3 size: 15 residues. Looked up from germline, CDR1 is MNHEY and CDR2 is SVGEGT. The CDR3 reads CASRHHRDNPYEQYV. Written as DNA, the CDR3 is TGTGCCAGCAGACATCACCGGGACAACCCCTACGAGCAGTACGTC.

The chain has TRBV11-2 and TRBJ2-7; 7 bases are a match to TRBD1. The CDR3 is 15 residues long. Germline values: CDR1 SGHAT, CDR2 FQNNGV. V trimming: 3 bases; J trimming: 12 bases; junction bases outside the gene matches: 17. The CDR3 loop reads CASSFDKTDRSPPYV. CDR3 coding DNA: TGTGCCAGCAGCTTTGACAAAACGGACAGGAGCCCCCCGTACGTC.

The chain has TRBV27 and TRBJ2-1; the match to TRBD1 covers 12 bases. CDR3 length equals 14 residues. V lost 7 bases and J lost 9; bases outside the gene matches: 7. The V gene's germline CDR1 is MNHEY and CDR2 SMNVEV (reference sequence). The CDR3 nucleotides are TGTGCCAGCACCCCCGGGACAGGGGGCAGTGAGCAGTTCTTC. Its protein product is CASTPGTGGSEQFF.

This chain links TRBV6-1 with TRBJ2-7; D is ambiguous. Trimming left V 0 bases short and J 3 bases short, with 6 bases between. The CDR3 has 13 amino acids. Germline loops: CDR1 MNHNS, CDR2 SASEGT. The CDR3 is CASSEATSYEQYV. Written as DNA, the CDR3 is TGTGCCAGCAGTGAAGCCACAAGCTACGAGCAGTACGTC.

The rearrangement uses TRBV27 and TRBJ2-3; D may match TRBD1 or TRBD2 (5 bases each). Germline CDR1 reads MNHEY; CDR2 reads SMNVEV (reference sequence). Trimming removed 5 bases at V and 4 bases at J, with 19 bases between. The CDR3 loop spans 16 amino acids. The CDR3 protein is CASSTRRGARADTQYF. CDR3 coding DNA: TGTGCCAGCAGTACCCGAAGAGGGGCGAGGGCAGATACGCAGTATTTT.

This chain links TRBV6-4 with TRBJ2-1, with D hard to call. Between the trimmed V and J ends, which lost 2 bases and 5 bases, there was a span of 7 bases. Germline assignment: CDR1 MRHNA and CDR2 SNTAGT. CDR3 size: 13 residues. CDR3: CASSDRYNNEQFF. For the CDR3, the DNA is TGTGCCAGCAGTGACCGGTACAACAATGAGCAGTTCTTC.

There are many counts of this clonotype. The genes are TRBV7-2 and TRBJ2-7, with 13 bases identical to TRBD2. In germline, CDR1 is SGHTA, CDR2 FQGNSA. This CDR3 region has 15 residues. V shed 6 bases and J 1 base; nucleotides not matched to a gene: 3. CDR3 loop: CASRRTSGGSYEQYF. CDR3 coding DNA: TGTGCCAGCAGGCGGACTAGCGGGGGTTCCTACGAGCAGTACTTC.

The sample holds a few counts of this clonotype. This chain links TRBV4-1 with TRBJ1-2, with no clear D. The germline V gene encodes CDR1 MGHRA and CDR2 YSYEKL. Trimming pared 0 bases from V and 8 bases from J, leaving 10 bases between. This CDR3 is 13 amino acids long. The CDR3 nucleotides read TGCGCCAGCAGCCAAGAGGGCTGGGGAGGCTACACCTTC. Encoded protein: CASSQEGWGGYTF.

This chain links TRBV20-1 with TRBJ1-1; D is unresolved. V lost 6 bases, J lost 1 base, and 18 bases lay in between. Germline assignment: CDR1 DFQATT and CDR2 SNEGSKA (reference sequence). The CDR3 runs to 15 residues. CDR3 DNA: TGCAGTGCCTTTCACCCTAAGGGCACGAACACTGAAGCTTTCTTT. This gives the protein CSAFHPKGTNTEAFF.

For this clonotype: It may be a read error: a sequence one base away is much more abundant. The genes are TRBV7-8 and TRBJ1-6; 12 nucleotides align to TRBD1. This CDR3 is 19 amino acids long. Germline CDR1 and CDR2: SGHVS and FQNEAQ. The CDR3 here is CDSSWRGQGAGSYNSPLHF. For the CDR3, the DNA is TGTGACAGCAGCTGGAGGGGACAGGGGGCAGGGTCCTATAATTCACCCCTCCACTTT.

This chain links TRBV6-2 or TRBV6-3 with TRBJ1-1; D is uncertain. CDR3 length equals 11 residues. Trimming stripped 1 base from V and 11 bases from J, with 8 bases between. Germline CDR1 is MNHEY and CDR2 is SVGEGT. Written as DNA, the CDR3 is TGTGCCAGCAGTTACTACGGCGGGGCTTTCTTT. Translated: CASSYYGGAFF.

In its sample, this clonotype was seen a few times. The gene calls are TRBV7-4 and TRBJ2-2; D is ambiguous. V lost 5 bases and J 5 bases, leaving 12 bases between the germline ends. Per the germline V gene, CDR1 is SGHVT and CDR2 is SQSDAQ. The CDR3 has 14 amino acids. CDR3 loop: CASSPPDWTGELFF. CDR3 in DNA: TGTGCCAGCAGCCCACCGGATTGGACCGGGGAGCTGTTTTTT.

The DNA of the CDR3 is TGTGCCAGCAGTCCGAGGAGCGGCCAAGACTACAATGAGCAGTTCTTC. Protein sequence: CASSPRSGQDYNEQFF. The V and J genes are TRBV7-9 and TRBJ2-1, with D maybe TRBD2 (5 bases). V lost 6 bases to trimming and J lost 3 bases, with 18 bases between them. Germline V gives CDR1 SEHNR, CDR2 FQNEAQ (reference sequence). This CDR3 is built from 16 residues.

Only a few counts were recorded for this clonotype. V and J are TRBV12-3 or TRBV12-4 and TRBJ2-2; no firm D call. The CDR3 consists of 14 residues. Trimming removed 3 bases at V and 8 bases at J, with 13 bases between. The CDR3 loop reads CASSFSRPKGELFF. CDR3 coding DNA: TGTGCCAGCAGTTTCAGCAGGCCGAAGGGGGAGCTGTTTTTT.

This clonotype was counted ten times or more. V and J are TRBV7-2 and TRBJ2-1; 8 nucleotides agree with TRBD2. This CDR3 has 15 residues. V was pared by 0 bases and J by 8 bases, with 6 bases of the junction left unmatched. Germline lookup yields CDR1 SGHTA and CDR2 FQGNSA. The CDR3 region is CASSLAGGANHEQFF. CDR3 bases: TGTGCCAGCAGCTTAGCCGGGGGGGCCAATCATGAGCAGTTCTTC. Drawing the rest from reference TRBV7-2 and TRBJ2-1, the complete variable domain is GAGVSQSPSNKVTEKGKDVELRCDPISGHTALYWYRQSLGQGLEFLIYFQGNSAPDKSGLPSDRFSAERTGGSVSTLTIQRTQQEDSAVYLCASSLAGGANHEQFFGPGTRLTVL.